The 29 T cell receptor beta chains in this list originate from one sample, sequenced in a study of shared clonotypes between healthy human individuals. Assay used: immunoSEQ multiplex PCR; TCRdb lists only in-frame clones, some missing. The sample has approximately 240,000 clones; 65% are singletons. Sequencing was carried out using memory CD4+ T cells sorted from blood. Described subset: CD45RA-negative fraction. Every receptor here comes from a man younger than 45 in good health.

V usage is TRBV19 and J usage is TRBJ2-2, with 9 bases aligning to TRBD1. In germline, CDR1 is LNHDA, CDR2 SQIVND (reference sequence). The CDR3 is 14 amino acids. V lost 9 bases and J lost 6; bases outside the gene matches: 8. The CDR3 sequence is CASCIQGAAGELFF. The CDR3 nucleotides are TGTGCCAGCTGCATACAGGGGGCGGCCGGGGAGCTGTTTTTT.

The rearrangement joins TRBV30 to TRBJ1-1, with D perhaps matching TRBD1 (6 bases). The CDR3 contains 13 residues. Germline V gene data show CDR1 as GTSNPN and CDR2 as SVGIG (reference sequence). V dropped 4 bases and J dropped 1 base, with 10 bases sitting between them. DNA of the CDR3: TGTGCCTGGAAGAACAGGGCGAACACTGAAGCTTTCTTT. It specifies CAWKNRANTEAFF.

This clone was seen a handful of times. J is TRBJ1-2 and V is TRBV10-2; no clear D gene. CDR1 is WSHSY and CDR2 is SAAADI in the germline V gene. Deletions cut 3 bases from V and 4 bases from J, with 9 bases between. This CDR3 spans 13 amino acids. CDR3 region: CASSEGRSYGYTF. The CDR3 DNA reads TGCGCCAGCAGTGAAGGCAGGTCCTATGGCTACACCTTC.

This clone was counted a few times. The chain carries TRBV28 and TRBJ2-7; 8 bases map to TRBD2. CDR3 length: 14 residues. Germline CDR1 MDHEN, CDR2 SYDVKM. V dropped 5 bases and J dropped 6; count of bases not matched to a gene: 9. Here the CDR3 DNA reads TGTGCCAGCAGTCTTATAGCGGGGTCCCGCGAGCAGTACTTC. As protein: CASSLIAGSREQYF. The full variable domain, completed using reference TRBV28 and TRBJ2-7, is DVKVTQSSRYLVKRTGEKVFLECVQDMDHENMFWYRQDPGLGLRLIYFSYDVKMKEKGDIPEGYSVSREKKERFSLILESASTNQTSMYLCASSLIAGSREQYFGPGTRLTVT.

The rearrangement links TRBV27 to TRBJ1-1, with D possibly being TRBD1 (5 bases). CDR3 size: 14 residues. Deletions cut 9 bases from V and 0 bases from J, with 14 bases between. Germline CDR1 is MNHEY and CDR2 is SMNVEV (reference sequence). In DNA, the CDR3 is TGTGCCAGTTCGCTGACAGACTTGAACACTGAAGCTTTCTTT. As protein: CASSLTDLNTEAFF.

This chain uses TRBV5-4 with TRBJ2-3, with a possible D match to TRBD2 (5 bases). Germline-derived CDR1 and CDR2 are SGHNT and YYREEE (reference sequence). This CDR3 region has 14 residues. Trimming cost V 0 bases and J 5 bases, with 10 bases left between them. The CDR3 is CASSLDRGQDTQYF. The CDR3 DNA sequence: TGTGCCAGCAGCTTGGACAGAGGGCAAGATACGCAGTATTTT.

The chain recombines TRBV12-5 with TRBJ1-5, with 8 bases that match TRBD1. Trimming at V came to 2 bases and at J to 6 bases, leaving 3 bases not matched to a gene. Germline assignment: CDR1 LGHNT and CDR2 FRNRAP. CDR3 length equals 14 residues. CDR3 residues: CASGLTGGGQPQHF. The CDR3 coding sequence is TGTGCTAGTGGTTTGACAGGGGGGGGTCAGCCCCAGCATTTT.

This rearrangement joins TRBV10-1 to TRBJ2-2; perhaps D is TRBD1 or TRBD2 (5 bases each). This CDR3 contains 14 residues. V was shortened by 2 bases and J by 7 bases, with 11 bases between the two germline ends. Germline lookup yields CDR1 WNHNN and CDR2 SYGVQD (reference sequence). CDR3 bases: TGCGCCAGCAGTGAGGGGGGAACGATCGGGGAGCTGTTTTTT. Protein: CASSEGGTIGELFF.

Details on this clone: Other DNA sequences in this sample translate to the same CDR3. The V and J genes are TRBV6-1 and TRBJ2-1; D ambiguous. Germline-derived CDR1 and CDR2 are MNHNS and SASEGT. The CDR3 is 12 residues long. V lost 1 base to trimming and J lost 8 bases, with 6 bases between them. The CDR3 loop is CASSEEGYEQFF. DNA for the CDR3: TGTGCCAGCAGTGAAGAGGGTTATGAGCAGTTCTTC.

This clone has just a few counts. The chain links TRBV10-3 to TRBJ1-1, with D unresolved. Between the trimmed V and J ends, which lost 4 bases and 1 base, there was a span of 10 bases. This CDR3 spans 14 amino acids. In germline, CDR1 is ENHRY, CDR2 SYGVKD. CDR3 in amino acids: CAISAVDRNTEAFF. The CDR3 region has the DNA TGTGCCATCAGTGCGGTCGACCGGAACACTGAAGCTTTCTTT.

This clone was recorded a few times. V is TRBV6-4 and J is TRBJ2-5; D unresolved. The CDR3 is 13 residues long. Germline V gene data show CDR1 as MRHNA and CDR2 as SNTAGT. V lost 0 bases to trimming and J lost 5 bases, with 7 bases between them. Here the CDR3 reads CASSDSFGETQYF. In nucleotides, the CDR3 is TGTGCCAGCAGTGACTCGTTCGGGGAGACCCAGTACTTC.

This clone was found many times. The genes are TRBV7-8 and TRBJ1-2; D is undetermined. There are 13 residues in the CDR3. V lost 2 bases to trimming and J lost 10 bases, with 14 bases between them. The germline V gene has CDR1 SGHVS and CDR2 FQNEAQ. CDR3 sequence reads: CASSLLDDGVYTF. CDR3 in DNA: TGTGCCAGCAGCTTATTGGACGACGGAGTCTACACCTTC. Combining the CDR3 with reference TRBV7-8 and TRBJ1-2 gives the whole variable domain GAGVSQSPRYKVAKRGQDVALRCDPISGHVSLFWYQQALGQGPEFLTYFQNEAQLDKSGLPSDRFFAERPEGSVSTLKIQRTQQEDSAVYLCASSLLDDGVYTFGSGTRLTVV.

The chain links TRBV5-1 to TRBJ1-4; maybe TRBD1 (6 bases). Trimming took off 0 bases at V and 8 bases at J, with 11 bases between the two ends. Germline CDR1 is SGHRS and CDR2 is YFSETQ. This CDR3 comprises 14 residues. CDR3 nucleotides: TGCGCCAGCAGCTTGGCCACGACAGGAGAAAAACTGTTTTTT. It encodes CASSLATTGEKLFF.

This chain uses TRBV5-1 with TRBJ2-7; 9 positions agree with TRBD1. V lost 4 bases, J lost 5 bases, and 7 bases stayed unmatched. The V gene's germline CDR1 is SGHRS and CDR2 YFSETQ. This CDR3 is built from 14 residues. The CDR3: CASSPGTGKHEQYF. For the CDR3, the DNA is TGCGCCAGCAGCCCAGGGACAGGGAAGCACGAGCAGTACTTC.

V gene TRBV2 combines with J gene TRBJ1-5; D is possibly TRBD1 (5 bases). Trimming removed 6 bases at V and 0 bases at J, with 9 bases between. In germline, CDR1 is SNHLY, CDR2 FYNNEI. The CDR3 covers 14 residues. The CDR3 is CASRAGISNQPQHF. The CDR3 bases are TGTGCCAGCAGGGCAGGGATTAGCAATCAGCCCCAGCATTTT.

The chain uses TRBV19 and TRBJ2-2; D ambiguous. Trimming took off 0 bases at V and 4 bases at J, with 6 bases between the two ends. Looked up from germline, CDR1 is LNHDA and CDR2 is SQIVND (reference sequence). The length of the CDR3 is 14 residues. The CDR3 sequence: CASSIDYATGELFF. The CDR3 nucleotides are TGTGCCAGTAGTATAGATTATGCCACCGGGGAGCTGTTTTTT.

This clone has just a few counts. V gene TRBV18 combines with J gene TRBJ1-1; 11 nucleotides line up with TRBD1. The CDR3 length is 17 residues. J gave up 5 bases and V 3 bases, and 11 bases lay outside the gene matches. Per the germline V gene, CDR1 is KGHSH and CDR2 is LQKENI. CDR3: CASSPLVLGQGATEAFF. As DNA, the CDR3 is TGTGCCAGCTCACCTTTGGTTTTAGGACAGGGGGCGACTGAAGCTTTCTTT. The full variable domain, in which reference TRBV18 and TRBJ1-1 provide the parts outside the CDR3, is NAGVMQNPRHLVRRRGQEARLRCSPMKGHSHVYWYRQLPEEGLKFMVYLQKENIIDESGMPKERFSAEFPKEGPSILRIQQVVRGDSAAYFCASSPLVLGQGATEAFFGQGTRLTVV.

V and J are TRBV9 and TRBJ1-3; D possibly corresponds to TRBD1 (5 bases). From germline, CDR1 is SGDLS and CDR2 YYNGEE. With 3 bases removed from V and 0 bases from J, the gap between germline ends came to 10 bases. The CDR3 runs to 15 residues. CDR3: CASSGQGNSGNTIYF. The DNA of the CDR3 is TGTGCCAGCAGCGGGCAGGGAAACTCTGGAAACACCATATATTTT.

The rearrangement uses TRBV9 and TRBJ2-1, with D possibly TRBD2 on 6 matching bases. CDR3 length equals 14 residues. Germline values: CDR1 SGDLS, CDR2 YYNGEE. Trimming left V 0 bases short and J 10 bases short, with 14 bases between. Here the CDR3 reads CASSVDPSRGEQFF. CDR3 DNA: TGTGCCAGCAGCGTAGACCCCTCCCGGGGGGAGCAGTTCTTC.

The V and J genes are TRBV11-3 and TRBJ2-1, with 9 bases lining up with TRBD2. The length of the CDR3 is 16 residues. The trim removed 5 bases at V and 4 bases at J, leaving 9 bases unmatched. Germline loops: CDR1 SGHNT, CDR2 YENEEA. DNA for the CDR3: TGTGCCAGCAGCCTTTATAGCGGGGGCACATACAATGAGCAGTTCTTC. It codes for CASSLYSGGTYNEQFF. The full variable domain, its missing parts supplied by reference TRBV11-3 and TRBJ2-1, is EAGVVQSPRYKIIEKKQPVAFWCNPISGHNTLYWYLQNLGQGPELLIRYENEEAVDDSQLPKDRFSAERLKGVDSTLKIQPAELGDSAVYLCASSLYSGGTYNEQFFGPGTRLTVL.

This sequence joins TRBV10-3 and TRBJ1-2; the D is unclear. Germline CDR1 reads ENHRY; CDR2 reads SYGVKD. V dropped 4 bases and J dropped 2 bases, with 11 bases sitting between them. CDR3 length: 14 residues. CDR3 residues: CAISGSPENYGYTF. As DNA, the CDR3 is TGTGCCATCAGTGGGAGCCCAGAGAACTATGGCTACACCTTC.

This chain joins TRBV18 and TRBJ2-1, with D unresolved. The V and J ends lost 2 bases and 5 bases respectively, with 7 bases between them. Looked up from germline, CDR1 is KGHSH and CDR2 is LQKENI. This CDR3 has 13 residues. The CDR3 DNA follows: TGTGCCAGCTCACCAGGGAACCACAATGAGCAGTTCTTC. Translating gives CASSPGNHNEQFF.

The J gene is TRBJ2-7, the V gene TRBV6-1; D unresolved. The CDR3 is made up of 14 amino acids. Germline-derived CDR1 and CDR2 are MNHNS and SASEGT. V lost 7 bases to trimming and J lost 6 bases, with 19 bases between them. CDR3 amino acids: CASKPGHTYREQYF. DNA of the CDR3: TGTGCCAGCAAGCCGGGTCATACCTATCGCGAGCAGTACTTC.

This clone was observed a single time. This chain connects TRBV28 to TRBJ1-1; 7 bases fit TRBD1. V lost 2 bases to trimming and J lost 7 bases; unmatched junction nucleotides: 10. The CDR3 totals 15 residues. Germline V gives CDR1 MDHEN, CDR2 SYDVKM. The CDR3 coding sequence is TGTGCCAGCAGTTTAGAGGGACAGCCCCGGAATGAAGCTTTCTTT. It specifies CASSLEGQPRNEAFF.

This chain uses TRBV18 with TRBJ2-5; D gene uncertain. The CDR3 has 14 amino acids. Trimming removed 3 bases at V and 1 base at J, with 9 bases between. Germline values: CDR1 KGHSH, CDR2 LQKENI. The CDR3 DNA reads TGTGCCAGCTCACCGTACCCGGCCCAAGAGACCCAGTACTTC. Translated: CASSPYPAQETQYF. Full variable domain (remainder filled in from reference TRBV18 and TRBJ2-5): NAGVMQNPRHLVRRRGQEARLRCSPMKGHSHVYWYRQLPEEGLKFMVYLQKENIIDESGMPKERFSAEFPKEGPSILRIQQVVRGDSAAYFCASSPYPAQETQYFGPGTRLLVL.

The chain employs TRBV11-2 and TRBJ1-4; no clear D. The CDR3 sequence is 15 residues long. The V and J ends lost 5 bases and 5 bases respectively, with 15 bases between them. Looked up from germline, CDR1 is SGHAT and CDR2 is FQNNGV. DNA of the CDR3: TGTGCCAGCAGCCCCTCCGGGCATAGCAATGAAAAACTGTTTTTT. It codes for CASSPSGHSNEKLFF.

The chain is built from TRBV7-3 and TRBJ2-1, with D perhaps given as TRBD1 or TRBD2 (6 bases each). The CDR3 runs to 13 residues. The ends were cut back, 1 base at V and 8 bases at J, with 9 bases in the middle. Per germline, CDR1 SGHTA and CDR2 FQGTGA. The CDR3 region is CASSLNRGDEQFF. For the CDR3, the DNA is TGTGCCAGCAGCTTAAATAGGGGGGATGAGCAGTTCTTC. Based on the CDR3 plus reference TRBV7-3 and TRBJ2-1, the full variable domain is GAGVSQTPSNKVTEKGKYVELRCDPISGHTALYWYRQSLGQGPEFLIYFQGTGAADDSGLPNDRFFAVRPEGSVSTLKIQRTERGDSAVYLCASSLNRGDEQFFGPGTRLTVL.

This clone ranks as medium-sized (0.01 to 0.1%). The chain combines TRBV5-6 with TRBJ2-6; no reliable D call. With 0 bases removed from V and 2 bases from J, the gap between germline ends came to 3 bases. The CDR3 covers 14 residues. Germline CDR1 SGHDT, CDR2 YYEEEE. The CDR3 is CASSLETGANVLTF. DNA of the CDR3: TGTGCCAGCAGCTTGGAGACTGGGGCCAACGTCCTGACTTTC. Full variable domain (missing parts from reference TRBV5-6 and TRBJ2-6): DAGVTQSPTHLIKTRGQQVTLRCSPKSGHDTVSWYQQALGQGPQFIFQYYEEEERQRGNFPDRFSGHQFPNYSSELNVNALLLGDSALYLCASSLETGANVLTFGAGSRLTVL.

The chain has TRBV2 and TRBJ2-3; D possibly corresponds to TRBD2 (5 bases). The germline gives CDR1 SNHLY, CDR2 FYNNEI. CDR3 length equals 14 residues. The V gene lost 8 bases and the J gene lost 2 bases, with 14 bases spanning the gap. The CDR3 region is CASCGYLSTDTQYF. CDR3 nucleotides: TGTGCCAGCTGCGGGTATTTATCCACAGATACGCAGTATTTT.